The 21 T cell receptor beta chains below were found in one sample sequenced in a study of T cell responses to AZD1222 COVID-19 vaccine. Profiled with immunoSEQ multiplex PCR; TCRdb holds only in-frame clones, not every one. The sample lists around 80,000 clones; around 93% were seen once. This material consisted of peripheral blood, taken 28 days after the second AZD1222 dose. These receptors were obtained from an adult who received the AZD1222 COVID-19 vaccine.

The chain is built from TRBV9 and TRBJ1-1; D may be TRBD1 (5 bases). CDR1 is SGDLS, CDR2 YYNGEE, per germline. The V end was cut by 3 bases, the J end by 0 bases, with 6 bases between. This CDR3 has 13 amino acids. CDR3 residues: CASSATVNTEAFF. In DNA, the CDR3 is TGTGCCAGCAGCGCGACAGTGAACACTGAAGCTTTCTTT.

The chain uses TRBV3-1 (or the pseudogene TRBV3-2) and TRBJ2-7; a weak D match, TRBD2 (5 bases). The ends were cut back, 4 bases at V and 2 bases at J, with 15 bases in the middle. Germline V CDR1 and CDR2: LGHDT, YNNKEL (reference sequence). The CDR3 extends over 15 amino acids. This chain's CDR3 is CASSPFEGGTYEQYF. DNA of the CDR3: TGTGCCAGCAGCCCCTTTGAGGGCGGAACCTACGAGCAGTACTTC.

V usage is TRBV6-5 and J usage is TRBJ2-2; the D gene is possibly TRBD1 (6 bases). Germline values: CDR1 MNHEY, CDR2 SVGAGI. The CDR3 sequence is 14 residues long. V was shortened by 6 bases and J by 1 base, with 9 bases between the two germline ends. The chain's CDR3 is CASSPTGNTGELFF. In nucleotides, the CDR3 is TGTGCCAGCAGCCCGACAGGGAACACCGGGGAGCTGTTTTTT.

The chain joins TRBV7-3 to TRBJ2-2; D could derive from TRBD1 or TRBD2 (5 bases each). This CDR3 spans 16 amino acids. With 0 bases removed from V and 5 bases from J, the gap between germline ends came to 13 bases. Germline CDR1 and CDR2: SGHTA and FQGTGA. The CDR3 reads CASSLTGTLGTGELFF. The CDR3 DNA is TGTGCCAGCAGCTTAACCGGGACCCTTGGGACCGGGGAGCTGTTTTTT.

The rearrangement links TRBV6-5 to TRBJ2-1; D uncertain. CDR1 and CDR2 from the germline V gene are MNHEY and SVGAGI. The CDR3 contains 13 residues. V lost 8 bases and J lost 6, with 14 bases in between. CDR3 DNA sequence: TGTGCCAGCGCGGCCAGTCGGATCAATGAGCAGTTCTTC. Protein product: CASAASRINEQFF.

V is TRBV7-6 and J is TRBJ2-7; D gene uncertain. Trimming stripped 1 base from V and 2 bases from J, with 6 bases between. There are 13 residues in the CDR3. Germline lookup yields CDR1 SGHVS and CDR2 FNYEAQ. In DNA, the CDR3 is TGTGCCAGCAGCTTAGACAAAACCTACGAGCAGTACTTC. Its protein is CASSLDKTYEQYF.

This clone occurred a few times. CDR3 protein: CASSPGTSGSEAADTQYF. The CDR3 DNA is TGTGCCAGCAGCCCAGGGACTAGCGGGAGTGAAGCGGCGGATACGCAGTATTTT. The chain employs TRBV9 and TRBJ2-3; 14 nucleotides line up with TRBD2. V shed 4 bases and J 6 bases; nucleotides not matched to a gene: 13. The CDR3 has 18 amino acids. The germline V gene has CDR1 SGDLS and CDR2 YYNGEE. The full variable domain, completed using reference TRBV9 and TRBJ2-3, is DSGVTQTPKHLITATGQRVTLRCSPRSGDLSVYWYQQSLDQGLQFLIQYYNGEERAKGNILERFSAQQFPDLHSELNLSSLELGDSALYFCASSPGTSGSEAADTQYFGPGTRLTVL.

The V gene is TRBV2, the J gene TRBJ2-1; no clear D. V was shortened by 7 bases and J by 4 bases, with 14 bases between the two germline ends. This CDR3 comprises 14 residues. Germline values: CDR1 SNHLY, CDR2 FYNNEI. The DNA for the CDR3 is TGTGCCAGCACTACTACCAACAGTTACAATGAGCAGTTCTTC. It yields the protein CASTTTNSYNEQFF.

The V gene is TRBV7-2, the J gene TRBJ1-6, with TRBD1 as a possible D gene (6 bases). The CDR3 is 16 amino acids. Trimming cost V 5 bases and J 5 bases, with 16 bases left between them. CDR1 is SGHTA and CDR2 is FQGNSA in the germline V gene. CDR3 DNA: TGTGCCAGCAGCACACGCCGCAGGGGCCATAATTCACCCCTCCACTTT. Amino acids: CASSTRRRGHNSPLHF.

The chain is built from TRBV7-2 and TRBJ2-3; the match to TRBD2 covers 9 bases. With 4 bases clipped from V and 5 bases from J, the junction kept 7 bases outside the gene matches. Germline CDR1 reads SGHTA; CDR2 reads FQGNSA. The CDR3 has 15 residues. CDR3 region: CASSSDSGRRDTQYF. The CDR3 DNA reads as TGTGCCAGCAGCTCAGACAGCGGGAGGAGAGATACGCAGTATTTT.

The V and J genes are TRBV10-3 and TRBJ2-3; 11 nucleotides line up with TRBD2. Germline V gene sequence: CDR1 ENHRY, CDR2 SYGVKD. This CDR3 region has 15 residues. The junction had 3 bases not matched to a gene; V was cut back by 5 bases and J by 2 bases. CDR3 region: CAISLAGGFTDTQYF. CDR3 sequence (DNA): TGTGCCATCAGTTTAGCGGGAGGGTTCACAGATACGCAGTATTTT.

The J gene is TRBJ2-2, the V gene TRBV7-9, with TRBD2 identical over 10 bases. This CDR3 has 16 residues. CDR1 SEHNR and CDR2 FQNEAQ come from the germline V gene (reference sequence). Germline trimming cut 5 bases from V and 0 bases from J; bases unmatched to any gene: 3. The CDR3 sequence is CASSRLAGPNTGELFF. The DNA of the CDR3 is TGTGCCAGCAGCAGACTAGCGGGTCCGAACACCGGGGAGCTGTTTTTT.

This clone came up once. The V gene is TRBV28, the J gene TRBJ1-1; TRBD1 agrees at 12 bases. CDR1 and CDR2 (germline): MDHEN, SYDVKM. The length of the CDR3 is 17 residues. V trimming: 5 bases; J trimming: 1 base; junction bases outside the gene matches: 8. CDR3 in DNA: TGTGCCAGCAGTCGGGACAGGGGGCTTGTCGGGAACACTGAAGCTTTCTTT. Translating gives CASSRDRGLVGNTEAFF. The whole variable domain, remainder taken from reference TRBV28 and TRBJ1-1, is DVKVTQSSRYLVKRTGEKVFLECVQDMDHENMFWYRQDPGLGLRLIYFSYDVKMKEKGDIPEGYSVSREKKERFSLILESASTNQTSMYLCASSRDRGLVGNTEAFFGQGTRLTVV.

The V and J genes are TRBV28 and TRBJ1-2; D is perhaps TRBD1 (5 bases). This CDR3 has 9 amino acids. The ends were cut back, 8 bases at V and 8 bases at J, with 6 bases in the middle. Looked up from germline, CDR1 is MDHEN and CDR2 is SYDVKM. The CDR3 spells CASGGGYTF. The DNA for the CDR3 is TGTGCCAGCGGGGGAGGCTACACCTTC.

The V and J genes are TRBV12-2 and TRBJ2-7; the table's D call, TRBD2, was not checked against the DNA. TRBV12-2 counts as a pseudogene. The CDR3 loop spans 17 amino acids. The CDR3 sequence: CASRLVGCGEDTHEQYF. DNA of the CDR3: TGTGCAAGTCGCTTAGTTGGTTGCGGGGAGGATACCCACGAGCAGTACTTC.

The chain uses TRBV11-2 and TRBJ2-7; D possibly matches TRBD1 or TRBD2 (6 bases each). The length of the CDR3 is 14 residues. Trimming took off 2 bases at V and 2 bases at J, with 10 bases between the two ends. Germline V lookup: CDR1 SGHAT, CDR2 FQNNGV. Here the CDR3 DNA reads TGTGCCAGCAGCTTAACGGGGGCCCCCTACGAGCAGTACTTC. Protein: CASSLTGAPYEQYF. Full variable domain (rest looked up from reference TRBV11-2 and TRBJ2-7): EAGVAQSPRYKIIEKRQSVAFWCNPISGHATLYWYQQILGQGPKLLIQFQNNGVVDDSQLPKDRFSAERLKGVDSTLKIQPAKLEDSAVYLCASSLTGAPYEQYFGPGTRLTVT.

The chain recombines TRBV6-5 with TRBJ2-3; the D is unclear. Germline V gene data show CDR1 as MNHEY and CDR2 as SVGAGI. This CDR3 is built from 16 residues. The ends were cut back, 0 bases at V and 0 bases at J, with 10 bases in the middle. The CDR3 DNA sequence: TGTGCCAGCAGTTACTCGATGGCGCCCAGCACAGATACGCAGTATTTT. Encoded protein: CASSYSMAPSTDTQYF.

The gene calls are TRBV18 and TRBJ2-1, with TRBD2 matching 9 bases. From germline, CDR1 is KGHSH and CDR2 LQKENI. The CDR3 length is 15 residues. With V trimmed by 3 bases and J by 4 bases, 4 bases remained unmatched. The DNA for the CDR3 is TGTGCCAGCTCACCGGGACTAGCCGAATACAATGAGCAGTTCTTC. This codes for CASSPGLAEYNEQFF.

This sequence joins TRBV19 and TRBJ1-5; no firm D call. With 1 base removed from V and 7 bases from J, the gap between germline ends came to 11 bases. CDR3 size: 14 residues. CDR1 and CDR2 (germline): LNHDA, SQIVND (reference sequence). CDR3 in amino acids: CASSIGENLQPQHF. The CDR3, as DNA: TGTGCCAGTAGTATAGGGGAGAACTTACAGCCCCAGCATTTT.

The chain couples TRBV7-9 to TRBJ1-2; no clear D. The CDR3 length is 12 residues. Germline CDR1 is SEHNR and CDR2 is FQNEAQ (reference sequence). Trimming took 1 base from V and 8 from J, leaving 8 bases between them. The CDR3 spells CASSLGVPGYTF. For the CDR3, the DNA is TGTGCCAGCAGCTTAGGGGTTCCCGGCTACACCTTC.

This chain uses TRBV19 with TRBJ2-7; D remains ambiguous. The CDR3 sequence is 14 residues long. V was cut by 5 bases and J by 2 bases, with 13 bases left in between. Germline V lookup: CDR1 LNHDA, CDR2 SQIVND (reference sequence). CDR3 protein: CASSPRAATYEQYF. The DNA of the CDR3 is TGTGCCAGTAGTCCCCGGGCGGCCACCTACGAGCAGTACTTC.